This T cell receptor beta chain was profiled in a study of T cell repertoires in cytomegalovirus infection. A single record per CDR3 protein comes from TCRdb applying MiXCR to the reads. There are fewer than 950,000 distinct CDR3 sequences in the sample; less than 35% occur only once, and 12% lies in the top ten. As for this clonotype: Its antigen is unidentified.

The V segment lost 7 bases and the J segment 1 base; nucleotides outside the gene matches: 8. The CDR3 sequence is 15 residues long. Germline CDR1 reads SEHNR; CDR2 reads FQNEAQ (reference sequence). The starting material was cultured CD8+ T cells from PBMCs, obtained from culture after CMV antigen stimulation. The clonotype originates from a human donor in good health (CMV status not recorded). Some clones in this sample may be carry-over from other donors' samples. V usage is TRBV7-9 and J usage is TRBJ1-1, with 8 bases aligning to TRBD1. DNA for the CDR3: TGTGCCAGCACCCCACGACAGGGGCGGAACACTGAAGCTTTCTTT. Protein product: CASTPRQGRNTEAFF.